This note documents a single T cell receptor beta chain sequence. At the DNA level, this CDR3 is encoded by other sequences in the same sample as well. The CDR3 has 13 amino acids. Germline CDR1 and CDR2: MRHNA and SNTAGT. V lost 3 bases and J lost 5, with 7 bases in between. Sequencing was performed with immunoSEQ multiplex PCR; in TCRdb, only in-frame clones are kept and a portion is missing. The table lists some 1 million clones, 60% to 80% of them singletons. The data originate from a study of shared clonotypes between healthy human individuals. The receptor's source is a man aged 18 to 30 in good health. The rearrangement uses TRBV6-4 and TRBJ2-2; maybe TRBD2 (5 bases). The sequenced material came from memory CD4+ T cells sorted from blood. Subset indicated: CD45RA-negative fraction. CDR3 protein: CASSEGGTGELFF. The CDR3, as DNA: TGTGCCAGCAGTGAAGGCGGGACCGGGGAGCTGTTTTTT.